The 16 T cell receptor beta chains given below trace back to one sample, sequenced in a study of lymphopenia after photon versus proton radiotherapy. Profiling relied on immunoSEQ multiplex PCR, and the TCRdb table lists in-frame clones only, not all of them. This sample has 35,000 to 40,000 clones, with approximately 81% found just once. The starting material was peripheral blood, obtained from a patient treated with photon-based radiotherapy. These receptors were taken from a man aged 45-65 years with gastric cancer.

The gene calls are TRBV6-5 and TRBJ2-7, with 13 bases identical to TRBD2. The V gene's germline CDR1 is MNHEY and CDR2 SVGAGI. The CDR3 covers 15 residues. The ends lost 6 bases at V and 4 bases at J; junction bases unmatched: 6. The CDR3 coding sequence is TGTGCCAGCAGCCGGACTAGCGGGAGTCGATACGAGCAGTACTTC. Translated, it gives CASSRTSGSRYEQYF.

The V call is TRBV11-2, the J call TRBJ2-1, with 8 nucleotides matching TRBD2. The J segment lost 3 bases and the V segment lost 6 bases, leaving 7 bases of the junction unmatched. Germline V gene sequence: CDR1 SGHAT, CDR2 FQNNGV. The CDR3 contains 15 residues. CDR3 sequence: CASRHPGLGYNEQFF. DNA of the CDR3: TGTGCCAGCAGACACCCGGGACTAGGCTACAATGAGCAGTTCTTC.

The chain recombines TRBV19 with TRBJ2-1; D remains ambiguous. Between the trimmed V and J ends, which lost 3 bases and 10 bases, there was a span of 13 bases. The CDR3 covers 13 residues. CDR1 is LNHDA, CDR2 SQIVND, per germline (reference sequence). CDR3 DNA sequence: TGTGCCAGTAGTATCTTTCATGTCGGGGAGCAGTTCTTC. Protein: CASSIFHVGEQFF. The full variable domain, rest sourced from reference TRBV19 and TRBJ2-1, is DGGITQSPKYLFRKEGQNVTLSCEQNLNHDAMYWYRQDPGQGLRLIYYSQIVNDFQKGDIAEGYSVSREKKESFPLTVTSAQKNPTAFYLCASSIFHVGEQFFGPGTRLTVL.

V is TRBV9 and J is TRBJ2-7; D not resolved. The CDR3 has 13 amino acids. V shed 5 bases and J shed 3 bases, with 12 bases lying between them. Per germline, CDR1 SGDLS and CDR2 YYNGEE. The CDR3: CASSSSWGYEQYF. The CDR3 coding sequence is TGTGCCAGCAGTTCCTCGTGGGGCTACGAGCAGTACTTC.

The rearrangement uses TRBV5-1 and TRBJ2-7; D tentatively fits TRBD1 or TRBD2 (5 bases each). Germline V gives CDR1 SGHRS, CDR2 YFSETQ. Deletions cut 0 bases from V and 3 bases from J, with 16 bases between. The CDR3 totals 16 residues. The CDR3 bases are TGCGCCAGCAGCTTGGAGGGGTCGGGGTGGGGCTACGAGCAGTACTTC. This codes for CASSLEGSGWGYEQYF.

V usage is TRBV6-5 and J usage is TRBJ1-1; TRBD1 agrees at 7 bases. There are 13 residues in the CDR3. The V segment lost 6 bases and the J segment 1 base; nucleotides outside the gene matches: 2. The germline V gene encodes CDR1 MNHEY and CDR2 SVGAGI. The CDR3 protein is CASRGGQNTEAFF. The CDR3, as DNA: TGTGCCAGCAGAGGGGGCCAGAACACTGAAGCTTTCTTT.

The chain couples TRBV11-2 to TRBJ2-5, with D tentatively TRBD1 (5 bases). V lost 5 bases, J lost 2 bases, and 12 bases lay in between. CDR1 is SGHAT, CDR2 FQNNGV, per germline. The CDR3 spans 14 residues. CDR3 sequence: CASSAGYSQETQYF. CDR3 nucleotides: TGTGCCAGCAGCGCAGGGTACTCACAAGAGACCCAGTACTTC.

The V and J genes are TRBV18 and TRBJ2-7, with D possibly being TRBD1 (7 bases). Germline assignment: CDR1 KGHSH and CDR2 LQKENI. CDR3 size: 14 residues. Trimming removed 3 bases from V and 5 bases from J, with 14 bases in between. DNA for the CDR3: TGTGCCAGCTCACCTAGTCAGGGGGGCGACGAGCAGTACTTC. Its translation: CASSPSQGGDEQYF.

The CDR3: CAWTLDAGGYTF. CDR3 DNA sequence: TGTGCCTGGACCTTGGACGCAGGGGGCTACACCTTC. The chain carries TRBV30 and TRBJ1-2; tentatively, D is TRBD1 (5 bases). Germline assignment: CDR1 GTSNPN and CDR2 SVGIG (reference sequence). The CDR3 extends over 12 amino acids. Trimming took off 4 bases at V and 8 bases at J, with 14 bases between the two ends.

The V call is TRBV7-6, the J call TRBJ1-3; no clear D gene. Germline values: CDR1 SGHVS, CDR2 FNYEAQ. The V end was cut by 5 bases, the J end by 13 bases, with 15 bases between. This CDR3 comprises 12 residues. CDR3: CASSPQRTEIYF. Written as DNA, the CDR3 is TGTGCCAGCAGCCCCCAGAGGACCGAGATATATTTT.

This sequence joins TRBV6-5 and TRBJ1-4, with 11 bases aligning to TRBD1. The CDR3 spans 15 residues. The germline V gene has CDR1 MNHEY and CDR2 SVGAGI. V shed 0 bases, J shed 8 bases, and the junction held 2 bases outside the gene matches. The CDR3 here is CASSYSGTGGEKLFF. DNA of the CDR3: TGTGCCAGCAGTTACTCGGGGACAGGGGGAGAAAAACTGTTTTTT.

The chain recombines TRBV7-6 with TRBJ2-7; D is possibly TRBD2 (6 bases). CDR3 length: 14 amino acids. The V and J ends lost 0 bases and 2 bases respectively, with 8 bases between them. Germline V gene lookup returns CDR1 SGHVS and CDR2 FNYEAQ. CDR3 sequence reads: CASSLARGAYEQYF. The CDR3 DNA reads TGTGCCAGCAGCTTAGCCCGCGGGGCCTACGAGCAGTACTTC.

This rearrangement joins TRBV27 to TRBJ2-7; unclear D gene. The germline V gene has CDR1 MNHEY and CDR2 SMNVEV (reference sequence). Trimming shortened V by 2 bases and J by 2 bases, and 10 bases separated the two germline ends. CDR3 length equals 14 residues. The CDR3 nucleotides read TGTGCCAGCAGTTTAGTCGTAGGAGCCTACGAGCAGTACTTC. It specifies CASSLVVGAYEQYF.

This clone was seen only a few times. The chain combines TRBV20-1 with TRBJ1-1; TRBD1 is a possible D gene (5 bases). CDR3 length: 10 amino acids. The germline gives CDR1 DFQATT, CDR2 SNEGSKA (reference sequence). The V end lost 6 bases, the J end lost 7 bases, and 9 bases lay between the germline ends. The CDR3 sequence is CSAQRGEAFF. Here the CDR3 DNA reads TGCAGTGCCCAAAGGGGTGAAGCTTTCTTT.

The chain joins TRBV27 to TRBJ2-2; D is undetermined. CDR3 size: 14 residues. Trimming removed 7 bases at V and 1 base at J, with 10 bases between. Germline V gene lookup returns CDR1 MNHEY and CDR2 SMNVEV (reference sequence). Here the CDR3 DNA reads TGTGCCAGCACCCCTTATCAGAACACCGGGGAGCTGTTTTTT. Its protein is CASTPYQNTGELFF.

This rearrangement joins TRBV2 to TRBJ2-1; D is unclear. The CDR3 has 11 amino acids. The V gene's germline CDR1 is SNHLY and CDR2 FYNNEI. V was trimmed by 1 base and J by 10 bases, leaving 5 bases between them. The CDR3 bases are TGTGCCAGCAGTGAAGTTTTAGAGCAGTTCTTC. The encoded protein is CASSEVLEQFF.